The clone carrying this TCR beta chain was detected only a few times. The antigen remains unidentified. Trimming cost V 10 bases and J 2 bases, with 17 bases left between them. The CDR3 has 14 residues. Looked up from germline, CDR1 is MGHRA and CDR2 is YSYEKL. Genomic DNA of every subset was divided equally among multiple immunoSEQ plates. Unsorted PBMC DNA underwent sequencing on ten immunoSEQ deep assay plates. Generated by immunoSEQ multiplex PCR, the TCRdb table keeps only in-frame clones and is missing some. The table includes about 450,000 clones, 65% to 80% detected once. The sample comes from a study of shared clonotypes between healthy human individuals. Background on the study: Those who served as donors were a couple of women and a few men between the ages of 18 and 49. Study outcomes and limitations: Investigators expected sequencing depth to affect clonotype sharing among donors.

The sequence came from a woman aged 35 to 49 in good health. Some clones in this sample may be carry-over from other donors' samples. The material sequenced was PBMCs. The chain carries TRBV4-1 and TRBJ1-1; D not resolved. In DNA, the CDR3 is TGCGCCACGCGAGGACTGCTCCGAAACACTGAAGCTTTCTTT. It specifies CATRGLLRNTEAFF.